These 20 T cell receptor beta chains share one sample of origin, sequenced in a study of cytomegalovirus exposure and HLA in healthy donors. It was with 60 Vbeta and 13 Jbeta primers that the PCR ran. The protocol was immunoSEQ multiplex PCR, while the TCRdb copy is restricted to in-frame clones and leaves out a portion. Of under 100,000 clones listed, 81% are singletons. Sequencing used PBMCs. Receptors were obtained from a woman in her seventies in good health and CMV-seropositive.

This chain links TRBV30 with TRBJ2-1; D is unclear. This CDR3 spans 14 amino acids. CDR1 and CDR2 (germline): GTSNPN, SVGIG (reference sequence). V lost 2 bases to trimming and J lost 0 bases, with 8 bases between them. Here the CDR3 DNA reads TGTGCCTGGAGTCCCTCGAGCTCCTACAATGAGCAGTTCTTC. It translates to CAWSPSSSYNEQFF. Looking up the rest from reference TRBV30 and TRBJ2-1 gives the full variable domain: SQTIHQWPATLVQPVGSPLSLECTVEGTSNPNLYWYRQAAGRGLQLLFYSVGIGQISSEVPQNLSASRPQDRQFILSSKKLLLSDSGFYLCAWSPSSSYNEQFFGPGTRLTVL.

This CDR3 is CASSQGGYSGRAGEQYF. In DNA form, the CDR3 reads TGTGCCAGCAGCCAAGGGGGCTATAGCGGGAGGGCCGGGGAGCAGTACTTC. V usage is TRBV4-2 and J usage is TRBJ2-7; TRBD2 aligns across 11 bases. V lost 1 base and J lost 7; bases outside the gene matches: 12. This CDR3 has 17 residues. Per the germline V gene, CDR1 is LGHNA and CDR2 is YNFKEQ.

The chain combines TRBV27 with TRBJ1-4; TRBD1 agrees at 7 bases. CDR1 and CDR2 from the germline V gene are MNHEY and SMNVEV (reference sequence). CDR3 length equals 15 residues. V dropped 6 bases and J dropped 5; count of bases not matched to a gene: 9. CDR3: CASRRGPGANEKLFF. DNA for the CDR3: TGTGCCAGCAGGAGGGGGCCAGGGGCGAATGAAAAACTGTTTTTT. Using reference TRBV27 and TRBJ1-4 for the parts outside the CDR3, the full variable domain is EAQVTQNPRYLITVTGKKLTVTCSQNMNHEYMSWYRQDPGLGLRQIYYSMNVEVTDKGDVPEGYKVSRKEKRNFPLILESPSPNQTSLYFCASRRGPGANEKLFFGSGTQLSVL.

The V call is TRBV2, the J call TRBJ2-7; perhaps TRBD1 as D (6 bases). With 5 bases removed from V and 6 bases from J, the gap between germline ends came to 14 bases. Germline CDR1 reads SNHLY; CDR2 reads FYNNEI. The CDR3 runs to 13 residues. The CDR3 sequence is CASSYYKQGEQYF. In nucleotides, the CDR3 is TGTGCCAGCAGTTACTATAAACAGGGCGAGCAGTACTTC. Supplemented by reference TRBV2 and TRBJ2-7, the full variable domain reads EPEVTQTPSHQVTQMGQEVILRCVPISNHLYFYWYRQILGQKVEFLVSFYNNEISEKSEIFDDQFSVERPDGSNFTLKIRSTKLEDSAMYFCASSYYKQGEQYFGPGTRLTVT.

The CDR3 sequence is CASSTSGNDYNEQFF. CDR3 nucleotide sequence: TGTGCCAGCAGTACTAGCGGAAATGACTACAATGAGCAGTTCTTC. The chain is built from TRBV6-5 and TRBJ2-1; 8 nucleotides match TRBD2. Unmatched junction bases numbered 6, after V lost 5 bases and J lost 3 bases. This CDR3 has 15 amino acids. Looked up from germline, CDR1 is MNHEY and CDR2 is SVGAGI.

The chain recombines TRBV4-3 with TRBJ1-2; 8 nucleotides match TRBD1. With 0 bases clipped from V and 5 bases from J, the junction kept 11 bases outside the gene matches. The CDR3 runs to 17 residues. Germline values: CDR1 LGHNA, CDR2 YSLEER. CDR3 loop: CASSQDPRGQEIYGYTF. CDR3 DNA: TGCGCCAGCAGCCAAGACCCCCGGGGACAGGAGATATATGGCTACACCTTC.

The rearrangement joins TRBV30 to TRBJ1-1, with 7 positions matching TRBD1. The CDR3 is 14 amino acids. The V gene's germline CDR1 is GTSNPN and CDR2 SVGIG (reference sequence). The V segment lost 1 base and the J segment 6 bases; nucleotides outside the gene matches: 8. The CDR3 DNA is TGTGCCTGGAGTGCCGGAATGCAGGGGGCTGAAGCTTTCTTT. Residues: CAWSAGMQGAEAFF.

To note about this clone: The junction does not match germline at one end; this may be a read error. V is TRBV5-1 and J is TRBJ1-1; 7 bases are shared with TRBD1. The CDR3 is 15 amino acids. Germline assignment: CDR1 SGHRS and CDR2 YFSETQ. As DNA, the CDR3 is TGCGCCAGCAGCATACAGGGGCCGGATAACACTGAAGTTTTCTTT. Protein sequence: CASSIQGPDNTEVFF.

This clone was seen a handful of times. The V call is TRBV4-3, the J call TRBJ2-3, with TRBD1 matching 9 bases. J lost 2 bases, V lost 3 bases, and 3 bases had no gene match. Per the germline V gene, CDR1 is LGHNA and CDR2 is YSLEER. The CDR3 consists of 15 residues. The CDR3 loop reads CASSQGDRDTDTQYF. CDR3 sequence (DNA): TGCGCCAGCAGCCAGGGGGACAGGGACACAGATACGCAGTATTTT.

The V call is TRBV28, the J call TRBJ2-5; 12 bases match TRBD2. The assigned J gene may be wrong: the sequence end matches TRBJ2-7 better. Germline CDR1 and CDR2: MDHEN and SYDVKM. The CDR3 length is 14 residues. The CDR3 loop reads CASGLAGRSYEQYF. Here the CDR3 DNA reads TGTGCCAGCGGACTAGCGGGAAGGTCCTACGAGCAGTACTTC.

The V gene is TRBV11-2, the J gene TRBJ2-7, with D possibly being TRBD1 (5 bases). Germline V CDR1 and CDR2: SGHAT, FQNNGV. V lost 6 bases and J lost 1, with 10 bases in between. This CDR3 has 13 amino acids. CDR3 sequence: CASRPGPSYEQYF. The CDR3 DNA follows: TGTGCCAGCAGGCCAGGGCCTTCCTACGAGCAGTACTTC.

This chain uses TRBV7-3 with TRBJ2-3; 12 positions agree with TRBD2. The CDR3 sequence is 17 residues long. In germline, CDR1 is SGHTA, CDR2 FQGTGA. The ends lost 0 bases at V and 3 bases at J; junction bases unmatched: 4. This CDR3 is CASSLTLAGGQTDTQYF. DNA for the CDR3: TGTGCCAGCAGCTTAACGCTAGCGGGAGGGCAGACAGATACGCAGTATTTT.

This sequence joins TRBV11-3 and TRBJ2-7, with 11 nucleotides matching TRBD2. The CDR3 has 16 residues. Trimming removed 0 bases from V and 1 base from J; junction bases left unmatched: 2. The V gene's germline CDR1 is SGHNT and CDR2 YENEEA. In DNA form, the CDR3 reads TGTGCCAGCAGCTTAGATTGGACTAGCGGGTCCTACGAGCAGTACTTC. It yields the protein CASSLDWTSGSYEQYF.

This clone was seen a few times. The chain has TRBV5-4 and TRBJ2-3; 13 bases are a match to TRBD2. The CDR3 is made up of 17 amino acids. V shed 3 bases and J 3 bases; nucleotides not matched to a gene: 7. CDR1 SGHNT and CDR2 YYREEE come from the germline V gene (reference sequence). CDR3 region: CASSSGTSGIPTDTQYF. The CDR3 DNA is TGTGCCAGCAGCTCCGGGACTAGCGGGATCCCGACAGATACGCAGTATTTT. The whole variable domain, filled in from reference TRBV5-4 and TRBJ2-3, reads ETGVTQSPTHLIKTRGQQVTLRCSSQSGHNTVSWYQQALGQGPQFIFQYYREEENGRGNFPPRFSGLQFPNYSSELNVNALELDDSALYLCASSSGTSGIPTDTQYFGPGTRLTVL.

This chain's CDR3 is CASRASGEGGHEQYF. CDR3 bases: TGTGCCAGCAGGGCCTCAGGGGAGGGGGGGCACGAGCAGTACTTC. This chain uses TRBV7-9 with TRBJ2-7, with D perhaps TRBD2 (7 bases). Germline V CDR1 and CDR2: SEHNR, FQNEAQ (reference sequence). The CDR3 is 15 amino acids. Trimming took 6 bases from V and 5 from J, leaving 20 bases between them.

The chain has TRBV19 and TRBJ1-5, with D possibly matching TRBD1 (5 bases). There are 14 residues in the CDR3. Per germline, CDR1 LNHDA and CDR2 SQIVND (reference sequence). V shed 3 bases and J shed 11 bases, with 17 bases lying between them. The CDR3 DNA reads TGTGCCAGTAGTATCCAAGGGAGGGGCCCGGCCCAGCATTTT. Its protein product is CASSIQGRGPAQHF.

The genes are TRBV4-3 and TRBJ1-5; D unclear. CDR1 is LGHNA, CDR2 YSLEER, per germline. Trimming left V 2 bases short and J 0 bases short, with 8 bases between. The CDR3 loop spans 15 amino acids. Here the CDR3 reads CASSQFRVSNQPQHF. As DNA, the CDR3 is TGCGCCAGCAGCCAATTTCGGGTTAGCAATCAGCCCCAGCATTTT.

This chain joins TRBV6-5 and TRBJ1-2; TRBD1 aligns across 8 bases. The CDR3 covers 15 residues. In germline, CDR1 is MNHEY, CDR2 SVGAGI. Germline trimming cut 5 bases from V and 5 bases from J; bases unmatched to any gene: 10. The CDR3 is CASSQSWTGRYGYTF. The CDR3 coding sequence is TGTGCCAGCAGTCAAAGTTGGACAGGGAGGTATGGCTACACCTTC.

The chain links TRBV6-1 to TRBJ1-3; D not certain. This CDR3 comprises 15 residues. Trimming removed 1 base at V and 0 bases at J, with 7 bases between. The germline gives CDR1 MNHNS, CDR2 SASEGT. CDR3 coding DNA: TGTGCCAGCAGTGAAGGGGCCACCTCTGGAAACACCATATATTTT. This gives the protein CASSEGATSGNTIYF.

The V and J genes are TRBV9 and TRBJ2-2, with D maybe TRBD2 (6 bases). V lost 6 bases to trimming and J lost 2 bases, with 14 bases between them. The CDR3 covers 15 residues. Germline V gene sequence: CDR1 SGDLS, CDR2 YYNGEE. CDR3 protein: CASKRMAGNTGELFF. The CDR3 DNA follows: TGTGCCAGCAAACGGATGGCGGGAAACACCGGGGAGCTGTTTTTT.